A single sample gave rise to the 3 T cell receptor beta chains below, sequenced in a study of cytomegalovirus exposure and HLA in healthy donors. Data came from immunoSEQ multiplex PCR; TCRdb stores just in-frame clones and leaves some out. The repertoire holds about 160,000 clones, with 85% to 90% as singletons. The sequenced sample consisted of PBMCs. The receptors originated from a man younger than 35 in good health and CMV-seronegative.

This clone was picked up many times. The V call is TRBV7-2, the J call TRBJ1-2, with no clear D. V lost 1 base to trimming and J lost 8 bases, with 11 bases between them. Germline loops: CDR1 SGHTA, CDR2 FQGNSA. This CDR3 has 13 residues. The CDR3 coding sequence is TGTGCCAGCAGCTTAGACCGGGTCCAGGGCTACACCTTC. Amino acids: CASSLDRVQGYTF. Based on the CDR3 plus reference TRBV7-2 and TRBJ1-2, the full variable domain is GAGVSQSPSNKVTEKGKDVELRCDPISGHTALYWYRQSLGQGLEFLIYFQGNSAPDKSGLPSDRFSAERTGGSVSTLTIQRTQQEDSAVYLCASSLDRVQGYTFGSGTRLTVV.

This chain joins TRBV5-4 and TRBJ2-1; 7 bases match TRBD2. V lost 4 bases, J lost 10 bases, and 11 bases stayed unmatched. CDR1 is SGHNT, CDR2 YYREEE, per germline (reference sequence). The CDR3 contains 14 residues. The CDR3 DNA sequence: TGTGCCAGCAGCCCCGGGAGGACCTATTGGGAGCAGTTCTTC. Amino acids: CASSPGRTYWEQFF. The variable domain in full, with the rest retrieved from reference TRBV5-4 and TRBJ2-1, is ETGVTQSPTHLIKTRGQQVTLRCSSQSGHNTVSWYQQALGQGPQFIFQYYREEENGRGNFPPRFSGLQFPNYSSELNVNALELDDSALYLCASSPGRTYWEQFFGPGTRLTVL.

The rearrangement links TRBV6-1 to TRBJ2-3; 7 bases line up with TRBD1. This CDR3 is 14 amino acids long. Losses at the gene ends were 2 bases for V and 5 bases for J; bases not matched to a gene: 4. Germline V gives CDR1 MNHNS, CDR2 SASEGT. The CDR3 sequence: CASSELGGGDTQYF. The DNA for the CDR3 is TGTGCCAGCAGTGAACTAGGGGGCGGAGATACGCAGTATTTT.